This T cell receptor delta chain originates from a study of gamma-delta chains in newborns, infants, children. The overall study: Microbial exposure reportedly drives polyclonal innate γδ T cell expansion after birth.

TCRdb reanalysed the reads via CATT. The sample records 6,500 to 8,000 delta-chain clones, about 11% being singletons. CDR1 is GEAIGNYY and CDR2 is EKD in the germline V gene. The CDR3 runs to 14 residues. V shed 5 bases, J shed 8 bases, and the junction held 10 bases outside the gene matches. This sequence originates from a child who was a newborn, infant or young child, either healthy, febrile or measles-vaccinated (not recorded which). Sequenced sample: blood. The chain recombines TRDV2 with TRDJ1; 10 bases align to TRDD3. CDR3 amino acids: CACGIITGGSKLIF. As DNA, the CDR3 is TGTGCCTGTGGCATTATTACTGGGGGATCCAAACTCATCTTT.